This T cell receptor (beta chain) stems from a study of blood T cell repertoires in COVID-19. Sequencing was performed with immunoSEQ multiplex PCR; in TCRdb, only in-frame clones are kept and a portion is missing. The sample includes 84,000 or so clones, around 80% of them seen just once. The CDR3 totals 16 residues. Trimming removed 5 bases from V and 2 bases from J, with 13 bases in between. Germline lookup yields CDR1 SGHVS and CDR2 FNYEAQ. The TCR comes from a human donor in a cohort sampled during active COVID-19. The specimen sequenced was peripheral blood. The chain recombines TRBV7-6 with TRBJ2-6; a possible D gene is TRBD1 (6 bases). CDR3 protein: CASSPGQLAGANVLTF. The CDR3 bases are TGTGCCAGCAGCCCCGGACAGCTCGCTGGGGCCAACGTCCTGACTTTC.